This T cell receptor (beta chain) was sequenced for a study of blood T cell repertoires in COVID-19. Study summary: T cells, B-cell-depleted T cells, or PBMCs supplied cDNA or gDNA.

Authors' analysis steps: By means of reference gene primer amplification, nucleated cell counts were estimated. This table comes from immunoSEQ multiplex PCR, and its TCRdb copy is limited to in-frame clones, with some not included. The V and J calls and clone size were taken over from that table, and D and trimming were inferred from the DNA. The table lists 54,000 or so clones, over 80% of them singletons. Trimming took 3 bases from V and 2 from J, leaving 13 bases between them. CDR1 and CDR2 from the germline V gene are LGHDT and YNNKEL (reference sequence). This CDR3 spans 15 amino acids. The receptor comes from a human donor in a cohort sampled during active COVID-19. Sequenced sample: peripheral blood. The rearrangement links TRBV3-1 (or the pseudogene TRBV3-2) to TRBJ2-5, with D unclear. The CDR3 loop is CASSHRRRGQETQYF. The CDR3 DNA sequence: TGTGCCAGCAGCCACAGACGGAGAGGACAAGAGACCCAGTACTTC.